This record covers a single T cell receptor beta chain. These data originate in a study of cytomegalovirus exposure and HLA in healthy donors. PCR amplification relied on 60 Vbeta primers (plus 13 Jbeta primers). Generated by immunoSEQ multiplex PCR, the TCRdb table keeps only in-frame clones and is missing some. The sample holds 85,000 to 100,000 clones; nearly 70% are singletons and the top ten take more than 2.5%. Germline CDR1 SNHLY, CDR2 FYNNEI. This CDR3 spans 16 amino acids. V gave up 2 bases and J gave up 2 bases; unmatched junction bases: 4. This chain connects TRBV2 to TRBJ2-5; 11 bases are shared with TRBD2. The sequence derives from a man in his fifties in good health and CMV-seronegative. The material sequenced was PBMCs. The CDR3 DNA follows: TGTGCCAGCAGTGAACAGGGACTAGCGGCACAAGAGACCCAGTACTTC. It translates to CASSEQGLAAQETQYF.